Described below is a single T cell receptor beta chain sequence and its context. These data come from a study of cytomegalovirus exposure and HLA in healthy donors. The CDR3 is 13 residues long. Between the trimmed V and J ends, which lost 7 bases and 0 bases, there was a span of 7 bases. The germline CDR1 and CDR2 sequences are SNHLY and FYNNEI. PCR used 60 Vbeta primers and 13 Jbeta primers. Measured with immunoSEQ multiplex PCR; TCRdb has only the in-frame clones, and not every one. Seen here are about 130,000 clones, roughly 63% observed once, and the top ten hold over 1.5%. The clonotype originates from a man under 40 in good health and CMV-seropositive. The sample taken for sequencing was PBMCs. V is TRBV2 and J is TRBJ1-3; D not certain. CDR3 amino acids: CASTGFSGNTIYF. The CDR3 DNA follows: TGTGCCAGCACAGGCTTCTCTGGAAACACCATATATTTT.